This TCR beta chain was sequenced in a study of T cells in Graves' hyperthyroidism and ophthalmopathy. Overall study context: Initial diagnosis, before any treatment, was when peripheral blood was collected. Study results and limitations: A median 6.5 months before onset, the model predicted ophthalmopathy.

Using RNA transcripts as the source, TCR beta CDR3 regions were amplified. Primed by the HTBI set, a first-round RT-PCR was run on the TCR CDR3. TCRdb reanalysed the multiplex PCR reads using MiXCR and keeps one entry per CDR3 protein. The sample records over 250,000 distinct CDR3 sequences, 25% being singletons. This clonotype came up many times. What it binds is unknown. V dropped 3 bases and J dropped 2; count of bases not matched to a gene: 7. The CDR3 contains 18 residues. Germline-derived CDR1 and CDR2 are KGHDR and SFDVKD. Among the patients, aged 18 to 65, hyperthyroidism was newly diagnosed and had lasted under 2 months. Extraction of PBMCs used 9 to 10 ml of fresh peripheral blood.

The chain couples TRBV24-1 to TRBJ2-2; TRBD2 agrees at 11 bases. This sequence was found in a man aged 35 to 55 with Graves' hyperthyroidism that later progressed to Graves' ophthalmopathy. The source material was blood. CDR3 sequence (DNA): TGTGCCACCAGTGATAAACTAGCGGGAGACATCAACACCGGGGAGCTGTTTTTT. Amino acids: CATSDKLAGDINTGELFF.